This TCR beta chain was found in a study of CD8 T cells in ankylosing spondylitis. Germline loops: CDR1 LGHDT, CDR2 YNNKEL (reference sequence). The CDR3 consists of 14 residues. Trimming took off 6 bases at V and 8 bases at J, with 17 bases between the two ends. TCRdb used MiXCR to reprocess the 5' RACE reads, holding one entry per CDR3 protein. This table has a few hundred thousand distinct CDR3 sequences, approximately 22% appearing once. This TCR came from a male donor with ankylosing spondylitis or in good health (not recorded which). The sample comprised blood, either unsorted or a sorted T cell fraction (not recorded which). This chain uses TRBV3-1 with TRBJ2-1, with D possibly being TRBD1 (5 bases). CDR3 amino acids: CASSTISGSDEQFF. In DNA, the CDR3 is TGTGCCAGCAGTACTATCTCAGGGTCGGATGAGCAGTTCTTC.